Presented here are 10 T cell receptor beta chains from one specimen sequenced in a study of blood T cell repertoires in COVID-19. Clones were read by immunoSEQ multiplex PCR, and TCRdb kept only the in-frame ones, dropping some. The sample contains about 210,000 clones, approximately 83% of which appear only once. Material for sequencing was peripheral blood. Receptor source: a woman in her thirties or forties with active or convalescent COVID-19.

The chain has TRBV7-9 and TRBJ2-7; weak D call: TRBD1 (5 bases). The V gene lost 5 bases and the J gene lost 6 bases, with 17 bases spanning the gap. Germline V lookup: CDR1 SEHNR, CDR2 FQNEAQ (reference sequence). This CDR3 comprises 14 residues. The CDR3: CASSVKPQGSEQYF. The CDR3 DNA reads TGTGCCAGCAGCGTAAAACCCCAGGGTTCCGAGCAGTACTTC.

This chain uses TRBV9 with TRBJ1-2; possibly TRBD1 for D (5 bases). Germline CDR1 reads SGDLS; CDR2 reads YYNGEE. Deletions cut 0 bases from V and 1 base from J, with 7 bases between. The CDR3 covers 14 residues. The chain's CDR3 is CASSVARGNYGYTF. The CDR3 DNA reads TGTGCCAGCAGCGTAGCTAGGGGTAACTATGGCTACACCTTC.

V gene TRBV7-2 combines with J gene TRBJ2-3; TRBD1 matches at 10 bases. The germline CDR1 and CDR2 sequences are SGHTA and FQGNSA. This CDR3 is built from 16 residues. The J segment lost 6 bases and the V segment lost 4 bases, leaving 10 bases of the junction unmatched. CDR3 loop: CASSSRPGTGVDTQYF. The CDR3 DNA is TGTGCCAGCAGCTCACGTCCCGGGACAGGGGTGGATACGCAGTATTTT. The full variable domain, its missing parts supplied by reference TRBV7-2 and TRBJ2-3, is GAGVSQSPSNKVTEKGKDVELRCDPISGHTALYWYRQSLGQGLEFLIYFQGNSAPDKSGLPSDRFSAERTGGSVSTLTIQRTQQEDSAVYLCASSSRPGTGVDTQYFGPGTRLTVL.

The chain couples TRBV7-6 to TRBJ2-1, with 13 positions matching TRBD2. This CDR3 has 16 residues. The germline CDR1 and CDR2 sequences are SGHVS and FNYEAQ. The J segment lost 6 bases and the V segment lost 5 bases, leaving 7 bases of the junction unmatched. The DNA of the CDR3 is TGTGCCAGCAGCCTAGTAGGGACTAGCGGGATCAATGAGCAGTTCTTC. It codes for CASSLVGTSGINEQFF.

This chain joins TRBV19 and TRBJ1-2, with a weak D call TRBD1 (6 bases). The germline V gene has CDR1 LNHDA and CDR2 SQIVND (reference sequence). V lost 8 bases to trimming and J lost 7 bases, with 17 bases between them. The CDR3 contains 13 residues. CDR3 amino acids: CASRISDRSGYTF. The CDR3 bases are TGTGCCAGTCGCATTTCGGACAGATCTGGCTACACCTTC.

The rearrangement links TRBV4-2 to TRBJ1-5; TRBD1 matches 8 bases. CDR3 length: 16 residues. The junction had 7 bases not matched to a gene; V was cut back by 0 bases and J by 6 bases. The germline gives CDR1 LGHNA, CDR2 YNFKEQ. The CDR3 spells CASSQDLQGAGQPQHF. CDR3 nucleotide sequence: TGTGCCAGCAGCCAAGATCTGCAGGGGGCGGGTCAGCCCCAGCATTTT.

The CDR3 nucleotides are TGTGCCAGCTCATCGGGACTTTTGAACACTGAAGCTTTCTTT. It codes for CASSSGLLNTEAFF. The chain combines TRBV11-3 with TRBJ1-1; possibly TRBD1 for D (5 bases). This CDR3 comprises 14 residues. From germline, CDR1 is SGHNT and CDR2 YENEEA. V shed 8 bases and J shed 0 bases, with 13 bases lying between them.

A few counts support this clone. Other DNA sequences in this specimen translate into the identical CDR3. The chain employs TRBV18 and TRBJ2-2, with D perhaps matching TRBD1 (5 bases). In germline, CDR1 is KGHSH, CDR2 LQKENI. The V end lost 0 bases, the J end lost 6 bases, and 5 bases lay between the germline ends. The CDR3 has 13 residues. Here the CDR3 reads CASSPPGPGELFF. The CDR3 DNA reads TGTGCCAGCTCACCACCGGGGCCCGGGGAGCTGTTTTTT.

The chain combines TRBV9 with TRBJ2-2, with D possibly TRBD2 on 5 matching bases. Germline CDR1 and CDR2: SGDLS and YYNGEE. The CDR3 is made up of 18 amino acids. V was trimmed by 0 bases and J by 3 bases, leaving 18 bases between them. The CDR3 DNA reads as TGTGCCAGCAGCGTAGGTGGTTGGAGGACCCGGGACACCGGGGAGCTGTTTTTT. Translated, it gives CASSVGGWRTRDTGELFF.

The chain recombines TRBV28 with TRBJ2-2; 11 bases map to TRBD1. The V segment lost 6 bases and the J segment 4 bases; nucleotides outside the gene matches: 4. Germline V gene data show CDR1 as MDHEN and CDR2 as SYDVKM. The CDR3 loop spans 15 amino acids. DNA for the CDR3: TGTGCCAGCAGGGCCGGGACAGGGGGCACCGGGGAGCTGTTTTTT. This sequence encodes CASRAGTGGTGELFF.